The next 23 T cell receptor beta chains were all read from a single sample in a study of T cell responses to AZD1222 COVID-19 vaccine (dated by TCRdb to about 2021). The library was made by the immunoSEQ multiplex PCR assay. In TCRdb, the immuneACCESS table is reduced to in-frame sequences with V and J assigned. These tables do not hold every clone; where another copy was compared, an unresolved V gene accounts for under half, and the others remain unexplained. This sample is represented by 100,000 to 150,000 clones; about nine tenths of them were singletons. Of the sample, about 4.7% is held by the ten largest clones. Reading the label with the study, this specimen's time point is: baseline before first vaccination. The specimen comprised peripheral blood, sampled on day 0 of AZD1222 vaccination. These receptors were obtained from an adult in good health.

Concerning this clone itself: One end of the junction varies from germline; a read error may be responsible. CDR3 protein: CASRLAGTAKGYYGYTF. CDR3 nucleotide sequence: TGTGCCAGCAGATTAGCCGGGACAGCAAAGGGATACTATGGCTACACCTTC. The chain has TRBV7-8 and TRBJ1-2, with TRBD1 matching 7 bases. CDR1 is SGHVS and CDR2 is FQNEAQ in the germline V gene. The CDR3 has 17 residues.

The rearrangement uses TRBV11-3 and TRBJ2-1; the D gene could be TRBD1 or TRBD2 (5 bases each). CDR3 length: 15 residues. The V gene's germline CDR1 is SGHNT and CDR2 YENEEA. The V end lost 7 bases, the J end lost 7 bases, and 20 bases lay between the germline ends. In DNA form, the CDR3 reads TGTGCCAGCACCCCACGCCGGGACGTACAAAATGAGCAGTTCTTC. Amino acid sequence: CASTPRRDVQNEQFF.

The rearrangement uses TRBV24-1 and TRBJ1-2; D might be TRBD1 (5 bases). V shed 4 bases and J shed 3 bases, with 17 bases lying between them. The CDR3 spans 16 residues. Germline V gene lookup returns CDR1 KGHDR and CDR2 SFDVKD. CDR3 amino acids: CATSEGEGRVDYGYTF. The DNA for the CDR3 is TGTGCCACCAGTGAAGGGGAGGGCCGCGTAGACTATGGCTACACCTTC.

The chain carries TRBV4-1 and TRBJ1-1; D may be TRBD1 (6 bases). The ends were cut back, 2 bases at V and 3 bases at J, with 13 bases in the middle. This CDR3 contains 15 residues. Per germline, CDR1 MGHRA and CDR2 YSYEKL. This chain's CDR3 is CASSQQGYPYTEAFF. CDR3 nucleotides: TGCGCCAGCAGCCAACAGGGGTATCCGTACACTGAAGCTTTCTTT.

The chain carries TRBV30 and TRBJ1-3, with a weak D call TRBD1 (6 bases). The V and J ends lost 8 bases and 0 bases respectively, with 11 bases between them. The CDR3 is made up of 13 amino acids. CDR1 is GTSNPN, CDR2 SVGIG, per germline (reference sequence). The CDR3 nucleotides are TGTGCCAGTGGACAGAGCTCTGGAAACACCATATATTTT. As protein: CASGQSSGNTIYF.

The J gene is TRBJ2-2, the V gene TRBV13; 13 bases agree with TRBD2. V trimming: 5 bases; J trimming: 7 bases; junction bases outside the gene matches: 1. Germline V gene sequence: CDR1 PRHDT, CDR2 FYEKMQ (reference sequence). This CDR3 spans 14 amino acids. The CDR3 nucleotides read TGTGCCAGCAGCGGGACTAGCGGGGTCGGGGAGCTGTTTTTT. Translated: CASSGTSGVGELFF.

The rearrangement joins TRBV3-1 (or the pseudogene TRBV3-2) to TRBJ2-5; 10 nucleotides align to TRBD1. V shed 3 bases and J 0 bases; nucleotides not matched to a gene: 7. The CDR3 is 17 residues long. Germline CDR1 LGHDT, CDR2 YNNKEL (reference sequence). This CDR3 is CASSQIPGQGYQETQYF. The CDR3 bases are TGTGCCAGCAGCCAGATACCGGGACAGGGGTACCAAGAGACCCAGTACTTC.

CDR3 in DNA: TGTGCCAGCAGCTCCCGGGGAGTCAATTCACCCCTCCACTTT. As protein: CASSSRGVNSPLHF. The chain joins TRBV7-2 to TRBJ1-6; D is uncertain. Per germline, CDR1 SGHTA and CDR2 FQGNSA. The CDR3 runs to 14 residues. V was pared by 4 bases and J by 7 bases, with 11 bases between.

The CDR3 protein is CASSVGGGRVEQFF. As DNA, the CDR3 is TGTGCCAGCAGCGTAGGTGGGGGGCGCGTTGAGCAGTTCTTC. The rearrangement links TRBV9 to TRBJ2-1, with D perhaps being TRBD1 or TRBD2 (6 bases each). Germline V gives CDR1 SGDLS, CDR2 YYNGEE. The CDR3 spans 14 residues. V was pared by 0 bases and J by 9 bases, with 13 bases between.

This CDR3 is CASSNPQGNGYTF. The CDR3 DNA reads TGTGCCAGCAGCAATCCCCAGGGGAATGGCTACACCTTC. The rearrangement links TRBV21-1 to TRBJ1-2; the listed D gene, TRBD1, was not tested against the DNA. TRBV21-1 is a documented pseudogene. The CDR3 totals 13 residues.

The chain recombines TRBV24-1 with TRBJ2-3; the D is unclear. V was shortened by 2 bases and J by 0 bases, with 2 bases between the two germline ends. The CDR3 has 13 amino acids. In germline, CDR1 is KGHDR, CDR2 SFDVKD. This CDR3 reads CATSDSSTDTQYF. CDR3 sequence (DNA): TGTGCCACCAGTGATTCCAGCACAGATACGCAGTATTTT.

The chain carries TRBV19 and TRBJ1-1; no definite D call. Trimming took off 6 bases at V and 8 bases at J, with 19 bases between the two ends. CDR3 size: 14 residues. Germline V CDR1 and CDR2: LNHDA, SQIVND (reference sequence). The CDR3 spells CASSPDPPVREAFF. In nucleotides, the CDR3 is TGTGCCAGTAGCCCGGACCCCCCCGTACGGGAAGCTTTCTTT. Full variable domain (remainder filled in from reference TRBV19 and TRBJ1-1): DGGITQSPKYLFRKEGQNVTLSCEQNLNHDAMYWYRQDPGQGLRLIYYSQIVNDFQKGDIAEGYSVSREKKESFPLTVTSAQKNPTAFYLCASSPDPPVREAFFGQGTRLTVV.

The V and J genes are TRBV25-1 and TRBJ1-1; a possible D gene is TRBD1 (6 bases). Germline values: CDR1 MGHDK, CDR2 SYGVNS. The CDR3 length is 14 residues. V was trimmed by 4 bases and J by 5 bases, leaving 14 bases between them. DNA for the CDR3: TGTGCCAGCAGTGTCCCAGGGGAGGGTACTGAAGCTTTCTTT. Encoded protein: CASSVPGEGTEAFF.

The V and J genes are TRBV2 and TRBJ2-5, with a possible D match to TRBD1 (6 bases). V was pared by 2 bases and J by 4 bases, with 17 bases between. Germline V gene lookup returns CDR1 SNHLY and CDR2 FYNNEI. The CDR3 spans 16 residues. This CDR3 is CASSERTPRGRETQYF. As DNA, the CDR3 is TGTGCCAGCAGTGAAAGAACGCCCAGGGGCAGAGAGACCCAGTACTTC. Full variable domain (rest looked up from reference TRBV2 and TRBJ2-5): EPEVTQTPSHQVTQMGQEVILRCVPISNHLYFYWYRQILGQKVEFLVSFYNNEISEKSEIFDDQFSVERPDGSNFTLKIRSTKLEDSAMYFCASSERTPRGRETQYFGPGTRLLVL.

In DNA, the CDR3 is TGTGCCAGCAGTGACAGGGGAGGGGTTCAGTACTTC. The encoded protein is CASSDRGGVQYF. The rearrangement uses TRBV2 and TRBJ2-4, with TRBD2 as a possible D gene (7 bases). The V gene's germline CDR1 is SNHLY and CDR2 FYNNEI. Trimming took off 3 bases at V and 11 bases at J, with 11 bases between the two ends. The CDR3 extends over 12 amino acids.

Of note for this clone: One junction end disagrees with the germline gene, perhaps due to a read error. The CDR3 DNA follows: TGTGCCAGCAGTAACTCCGGAGGGCGGACCTACAATGAGCAGTTCTTC. The encoded protein is CASSNSGGRTYNEQFF. The rearrangement uses TRBV6-5 and TRBJ2-1; weak D call: TRBD2 (6 bases). The CDR3 loop spans 16 amino acids. Germline CDR1 and CDR2: MNHEY and SVGAGI.

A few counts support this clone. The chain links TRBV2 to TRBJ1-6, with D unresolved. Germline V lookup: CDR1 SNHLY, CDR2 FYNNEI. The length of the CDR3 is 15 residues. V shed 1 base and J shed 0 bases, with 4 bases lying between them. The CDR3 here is CASSEESSYNSPLHF. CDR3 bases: TGTGCCAGCAGTGAAGAGAGCTCCTATAATTCACCCCTCCACTTT.

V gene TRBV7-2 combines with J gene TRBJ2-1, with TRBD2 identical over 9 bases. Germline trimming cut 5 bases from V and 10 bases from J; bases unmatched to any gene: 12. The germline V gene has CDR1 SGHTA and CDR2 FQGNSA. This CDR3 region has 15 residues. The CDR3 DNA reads TGTGCCAGCAGCACCGGACTAGCGTATACAATGGAGCAGTTCTTC. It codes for CASSTGLAYTMEQFF.

The CDR3 sequence: CASSLYQGIGYGYTF. The CDR3 region has the DNA TGTGCCAGCAGCTTGTATCAGGGGATAGGGTATGGCTACACCTTC. The chain links TRBV5-6 to TRBJ1-2, with D possibly being TRBD1 (6 bases). Germline loops: CDR1 SGHDT, CDR2 YYEEEE. V gave up 1 base and J gave up 5 bases, with 15 bases separating them. The CDR3 is made up of 15 amino acids.

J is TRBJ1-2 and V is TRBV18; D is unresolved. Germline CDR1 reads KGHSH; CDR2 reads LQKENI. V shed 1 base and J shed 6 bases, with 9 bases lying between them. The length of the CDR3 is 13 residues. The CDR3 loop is CASSPQGYDGYTF. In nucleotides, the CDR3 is TGTGCCAGCTCACCACAGGGATATGATGGCTACACCTTC.

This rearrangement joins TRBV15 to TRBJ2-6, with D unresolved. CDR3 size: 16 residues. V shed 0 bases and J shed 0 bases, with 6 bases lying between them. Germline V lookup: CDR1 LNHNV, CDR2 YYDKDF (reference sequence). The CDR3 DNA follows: TGTGCCACCAGCAGAGACAGATCCTCTGGGGCCAACGTCCTGACTTTC. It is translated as CATSRDRSSGANVLTF.

CDR3 sequence (DNA): TGTGCCACTAAACTAATCGGGCCGCAACAACGATACATCTATAATTCACCCCTCCACTTT. Residues: CATKLIGPQQRYIYNSPLHF. The V and J genes are TRBV24-1 and TRBJ1-6, with D hard to call. V lost 10 bases, J lost 3 bases, and 30 bases lay in between. Germline V gives CDR1 KGHDR, CDR2 SFDVKD. This CDR3 has 20 amino acids.

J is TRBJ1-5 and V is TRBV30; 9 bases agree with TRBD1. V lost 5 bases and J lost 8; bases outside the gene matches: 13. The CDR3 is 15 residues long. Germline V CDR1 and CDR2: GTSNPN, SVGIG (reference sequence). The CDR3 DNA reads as TGTGCCTGGGGCCCGGGACAGGGAGCGATGGAGCCCCAGCATTTT. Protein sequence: CAWGPGQGAMEPQHF.